This T cell receptor beta chain was identified during a study of blood T cells in healthy people across ages. Study observations and caveats: It was the long-lived donors that had more naive CD4+ cells and higher diversity than aged donors.

This clonotype has just a few counts. The antigen is not known. Primed by a sample-barcoded 5' primer and a J-beta primer mix, a second PCR proceeded for roughly 6 to 12 cycles. A minimum of 2.5 million CDR3-containing paired-end reads was obtained for each sample. From the 5' RACE reads, TCRdb called clonotypes with MiXCR, one entry per CDR3 protein. The sample lists about 1 million distinct CDR3 sequences; around 45% were seen once. Germline V gene lookup returns CDR1 SGHTA and CDR2 FQGNSA. This CDR3 is 13 amino acids long. Between the trimmed V and J ends, which lost 1 base and 3 bases, there was a span of 4 bases.

The gene calls are TRBV7-2 and TRBJ1-5; D call uncertain. This TCR came from a woman aged 60-75 years in good health. Material: blood. In nucleotides, the CDR3 is TGTGCCAGCAGCTTAGAATTCAATCAGCCCCAGCATTTT. This codes for CASSLEFNQPQHF.